This TCR beta chain was sequenced in a study of cytomegalovirus exposure and HLA in healthy donors. Primers for the PCR totalled 60 Vbeta and 13 Jbeta. Measured with immunoSEQ multiplex PCR; TCRdb has only the in-frame clones, and not every one. The table lists about 160,000 clones, 75% to 80% of them singletons. This clone was observed a handful of times. Its antigen remains unknown. Study-wide results and limits: When analyzed later, a missense DCLRE1C variant was found to be linked to TCR beta V- and J-gene trimming. Earlier analysis looked at TCR beta V segments, and most were productive about 90% or about 30% of the time. TRBV6-2, TRBV6-3 and some other V segments were unresolvable in 87-base-pair reads.

Trimming cost V 1 base and J 0 bases; bases outside gene matches: 3. The CDR3 contains 15 residues. CDR1 is LNHNV, CDR2 YYDKDF, per germline (reference sequence). The genes are TRBV15 and TRBJ2-7; TRBD1 matches 7 bases. Sequencing used PBMCs. The source is a woman between 50 and 59 years old in good health and CMV-seropositive. CDR3 nucleotides: TGTGCCACCAGCAGAGTGACAGGGTACTCCTACGAGCAGTACTTC. Its translation is CATSRVTGYSYEQYF. Full variable domain (rest looked up from reference TRBV15 and TRBJ2-7): DAMVIQNPRYQVTQFGKPVTLSCSQTLNHNVMYWYQQKSSQAPKLLFHYYDKDFNNEADTPDNFQSRRPNTSFCFLDIRSPGLGDTAMYLCATSRVTGYSYEQYFGPGTRLTVT.